Presented here are 16 T cell receptor beta chains from one specimen sequenced in a study of blood T cell repertoires in COVID-19. The table came from immunoSEQ multiplex PCR; TCRdb's copy has only in-frame clones and leaves some out. The table has tens of thousands of clones, about 80% seen once. Sample: peripheral blood. These receptors were collected from a man aged 30 to 39 with COVID-19, enrolled during active disease.

There are a few counts of this clone. The J gene is TRBJ1-1, the V gene TRBV28; TRBD1 is a possible D gene (6 bases). This CDR3 is 13 amino acids long. The V end was cut by 6 bases, the J end by 1 base, with 9 bases between. Per germline, CDR1 MDHEN and CDR2 SYDVKM. The CDR3 region is CASRKTGNTEAFF. The CDR3 nucleotides are TGTGCCAGCAGGAAGACAGGGAACACTGAAGCTTTCTTT.

This chain uses TRBV7-9 with TRBJ2-5; the D gene is possibly TRBD2 (6 bases). V was shortened by 3 bases and J by 1 base, with 9 bases between the two germline ends. This CDR3 has 14 residues. Per germline, CDR1 SEHNR and CDR2 FQNEAQ (reference sequence). In DNA, the CDR3 is TGTGCCAGCAGCTTCCTGGGAGGCCAAGAGACCCAGTACTTC. Translated, it gives CASSFLGGQETQYF.

The chain carries TRBV5-1 and TRBJ1-1; D remains unclear. The germline V gene has CDR1 SGHRS and CDR2 YFSETQ. The CDR3 is made up of 15 amino acids. V lost 0 bases, J lost 3 bases, and 12 bases lay in between. CDR3 bases: TGCGCCAGCAGCTTGGTACTCGCCGGGGACACTGAAGCTTTCTTT. Encoded protein: CASSLVLAGDTEAFF.

This clone was recorded once. This chain links TRBV19 with TRBJ2-1, with a possible D match to TRBD1 (6 bases). Between the trimmed V and J ends, which lost 6 bases and 5 bases, there was a span of 14 bases. Germline V gene sequence: CDR1 LNHDA, CDR2 SQIVND (reference sequence). The CDR3 has 14 residues. CDR3 amino acids: CASRYRDTDNEQFF. CDR3 nucleotide sequence: TGTGCCAGTAGGTACCGGGACACAGACAATGAGCAGTTCTTC.

The V call is TRBV28, the J call TRBJ1-2, with D unresolved. V was shortened by 8 bases and J by 4 bases, with 17 bases between the two germline ends. CDR1 is MDHEN, CDR2 SYDVKM, per germline. There are 14 residues in the CDR3. The CDR3 spells CASRTGEGLYGYTF. Written as DNA, the CDR3 is TGTGCCAGCCGGACCGGAGAGGGCCTCTATGGCTACACCTTC.

This chain joins TRBV6-5 and TRBJ2-7; the match to TRBD2 covers 8 bases. The CDR3 totals 14 residues. V shed 7 bases, J shed 4 bases, and the junction held 9 bases outside the gene matches. Germline values: CDR1 MNHEY, CDR2 SVGAGI. The CDR3 DNA reads as TGTGCCAGCACGCCGCGGAGCGGGAGTTACGAGCAGTACTTC. This gives the protein CASTPRSGSYEQYF.

The chain couples TRBV5-4 to TRBJ2-1; 12 bases line up with TRBD2. Losses at the gene ends were 3 bases for V and 5 bases for J; bases not matched to a gene: 6. The CDR3 is 16 amino acids. Germline CDR1 SGHNT, CDR2 YYREEE (reference sequence). As DNA, the CDR3 is TGTGCCAGCAGCTCGACTAGCGGGAGAGTCGACAATGAGCAGTTCTTC. Its protein is CASSSTSGRVDNEQFF.

The V gene is TRBV21-1, the J gene TRBJ1-2. TRBV21-1 is termed a pseudogene. The CDR3 loop spans 10 amino acids. This CDR3 reads CASRAGGYTF. The CDR3 region has the DNA TGTGCCAGTAGGGCGGGAGGCTACACCTTC.

V gene TRBV7-6 combines with J gene TRBJ2-5, with no clear D. The CDR3 is made up of 16 amino acids. V was trimmed by 1 base and J by 1 base, leaving 13 bases between them. Germline V gene data show CDR1 as SGHVS and CDR2 as FNYEAQ. The CDR3 spells CASSLGHTGAQETQYF. CDR3 DNA: TGTGCCAGCAGCTTAGGCCACACCGGAGCCCAAGAGACCCAGTACTTC.

The chain couples TRBV29-1 to TRBJ2-7; 7 bases map to TRBD2. The CDR3 has 13 amino acids. The germline V gene has CDR1 SQVTM and CDR2 ANQGSEA. V lost 7 bases and J lost 4; bases outside the gene matches: 10. Here the CDR3 DNA reads TGCAGCGCCGCTAGCGGTACCCATTACGAGCAGTACTTC. Protein: CSAASGTHYEQYF.

The V and J genes are TRBV28 and TRBJ2-4; D is unresolved. V gave up 6 bases and J gave up 8 bases, with 17 bases separating them. Germline CDR1 is MDHEN and CDR2 is SYDVKM. The length of the CDR3 is 14 residues. CDR3 region: CASSLQQAGHIQYF. In nucleotides, the CDR3 is TGTGCCAGCAGCCTACAGCAGGCTGGCCACATTCAGTACTTC.

The chain employs TRBV28 and TRBJ2-3; D is perhaps TRBD1 (5 bases). Germline lookup yields CDR1 MDHEN and CDR2 SYDVKM. The CDR3 loop spans 14 amino acids. Deletions cut 5 bases from V and 0 bases from J, with 9 bases between. CDR3 DNA sequence: TGTGCCAGCAGTCCACGACAGAGCACAGATACGCAGTATTTT. Translated, it gives CASSPRQSTDTQYF.

The genes are TRBV29-1 and TRBJ2-3, with TRBD1 matching 9 bases. Trimming cost V 5 bases and J 4 bases; bases outside gene matches: 7. The CDR3 consists of 14 residues. Germline V gives CDR1 SQVTM, CDR2 ANQGSEA. This CDR3 reads CSVKPGQGPDTQYF. The CDR3 DNA sequence: TGCAGCGTTAAGCCGGGACAGGGACCAGATACGCAGTATTTT.

This chain joins TRBV5-1 and TRBJ2-1; no reliable D call. Germline V gene lookup returns CDR1 SGHRS and CDR2 YFSETQ. CDR3 length: 13 amino acids. V dropped 4 bases and J dropped 6 bases, with 11 bases sitting between them. CDR3 protein: CASSMRPVNEQFF. As DNA, the CDR3 is TGCGCCAGCAGCATGCGTCCCGTCAATGAGCAGTTCTTC.

J is TRBJ1-1 and V is TRBV18, with a tentative D call TRBD1 (5 bases). Trimming left V 2 bases short and J 2 bases short, with 9 bases between. Per the germline V gene, CDR1 is KGHSH and CDR2 is LQKENI. CDR3 length: 14 amino acids. The CDR3 is CASSPNDRNTEAFF. The CDR3 DNA sequence: TGTGCCAGCTCACCAAACGACAGAAACACTGAAGCTTTCTTT.

This chain joins TRBV24-1 and TRBJ2-1; 8 bases agree with TRBD2. The CDR3 covers 16 residues. Looked up from germline, CDR1 is KGHDR and CDR2 is SFDVKD. The trim removed 3 bases at V and 6 bases at J, leaving 9 bases unmatched. The DNA for the CDR3 is TGTGCCACCAGTGATACGGGAGGGGAGTACTCCAATGAGCAGTTCTTC. It encodes CATSDTGGEYSNEQFF.